These 19 T cell receptor beta chains were sequenced from one sample in a study of blood T cell repertoires in COVID-19. Using immunoSEQ multiplex PCR, the repertoire was profiled, and TCRdb retains in-frame clones only, with some absent. In the table there are about 180,000 clones, about 88% of which are singletons. Material for sequencing was peripheral blood. The source of these receptors is a woman under 40 with active or convalescent COVID-19.

The rearrangement joins TRBV7-8 to TRBJ1-5; D gene uncertain. Germline CDR1 reads SGHVS; CDR2 reads FQNEAQ. This CDR3 comprises 16 residues. V lost 5 bases and J lost 1, with 15 bases in between. CDR3 region: CASSERPGFSNQPQHF. CDR3 coding DNA: TGTGCCAGCAGCGAAAGACCAGGATTCAGCAATCAGCCCCAGCATTTT. Full variable domain (rest looked up from reference TRBV7-8 and TRBJ1-5): GAGVSQSPRYKVAKRGQDVALRCDPISGHVSLFWYQQALGQGPEFLTYFQNEAQLDKSGLPSDRFFAERPEGSVSTLKIQRTQQEDSAVYLCASSERPGFSNQPQHFGDGTRLSIL.

The genes are TRBV7-9 and TRBJ2-7; TRBD2 matches at 7 bases. Germline lookup yields CDR1 SEHNR and CDR2 FQNEAQ (reference sequence). The CDR3 runs to 13 residues. The V segment lost 1 base and the J segment 7 bases; nucleotides outside the gene matches: 4. In nucleotides, the CDR3 is TGTGCCAGCAGCTTAGGACTAGCTGGGGAGCAGTACTTC. Its translation is CASSLGLAGEQYF.

The chain carries TRBV18 and TRBJ2-3; D gene ambiguous. The germline V gene has CDR1 KGHSH and CDR2 LQKENI. The V gene lost 1 base and the J gene lost 12 bases, with 14 bases spanning the gap. This CDR3 contains 13 residues. This chain's CDR3 is CASSPRQTDNQYF. In DNA, the CDR3 is TGTGCCAGCTCACCACGTCAGACCGACAACCAGTATTTT.

The chain carries TRBV27 and TRBJ2-7; 9 bases line up with TRBD1. The length of the CDR3 is 15 residues. Germline lookup yields CDR1 MNHEY and CDR2 SMNVEV (reference sequence). V lost 6 bases, J lost 5 bases, and 11 bases stayed unmatched. In nucleotides, the CDR3 is TGTGCCAGCAGCTTAACAGGACAGGGGTATCACGAGCAGTACTTC. This codes for CASSLTGQGYHEQYF.

The chain employs TRBV6-6 and TRBJ2-7; TRBD1 aligns across 9 bases. The CDR3 runs 15 residues. V trimming: 10 bases; J trimming: 1 base; junction bases outside the gene matches: 11. CDR1 MNHNY and CDR2 SVGAGI come from the germline V gene (reference sequence). The chain's CDR3 is CATLPPGTGSYEQYF. CDR3 bases: TGTGCCACCCTTCCCCCCGGGACAGGGTCCTACGAGCAGTACTTC.

This chain links TRBV18 with TRBJ2-6, with D maybe TRBD1 (6 bases). CDR1 is KGHSH, CDR2 LQKENI, per germline. CDR3 length equals 15 residues. V lost 6 bases and J lost 0, with 9 bases in between. The CDR3 DNA reads as TGTGCCAGCTCTCAACAGGGCTCTGGGGCCAACGTCCTGACTTTC. Its translation is CASSQQGSGANVLTF.

The genes are TRBV29-1 and TRBJ1-1; D gene unclear. This CDR3 region has 15 residues. CDR1 and CDR2 (germline): SQVTM, ANQGSEA. The ends were cut back, 1 base at V and 2 bases at J, with 14 bases in the middle. This CDR3 reads CSVEGGGRSNTEAFF. The CDR3 nucleotides read TGCAGCGTTGAAGGGGGAGGGAGGAGTAACACTGAAGCTTTCTTT.

The chain links TRBV15 to TRBJ1-2, with TRBD1 identical over 8 bases. From germline, CDR1 is LNHNV and CDR2 YYDKDF (reference sequence). With 1 base clipped from V and 2 bases from J, the junction kept 6 bases outside the gene matches. The CDR3 sequence is 16 residues long. The CDR3 protein is CATSRATRGLNYGYTF. The CDR3 DNA sequence: TGTGCCACCAGCAGAGCAACCAGGGGGCTCAACTATGGCTACACCTTC.

J is TRBJ2-1 and V is TRBV6-5, with 8 bases fitting TRBD1. Germline-derived CDR1 and CDR2 are MNHEY and SVGAGI. The CDR3 loop spans 12 amino acids. J lost 7 bases, V lost 6 bases, and 2 bases had no gene match. In DNA, the CDR3 is TGTGCCAGCAGGGACAGGGTAAATGAGCAGTTCTTC. Amino acids: CASRDRVNEQFF.

A remark on this clone: The junction differs from germline at one of its ends, possibly a read error. The chain carries TRBV7-7 and TRBJ2-1; D is unclear. The germline CDR1 and CDR2 sequences are SSHAT and FNYEAQ (reference sequence). This CDR3 spans 15 amino acids. DNA of the CDR3: TGTGCTAGCAGCTTTGGTCTAGAGGTCTACAATGAGCAGTTCTTC. Translation: CASSFGLEVYNEQFF.

The J gene is TRBJ2-5, the V gene TRBV3-1 (or the pseudogene TRBV3-2), with D unresolved. V shed 0 bases and J shed 7 bases, with 6 bases lying between them. This CDR3 region has 12 residues. Germline values: CDR1 LGHDT, CDR2 YNNKEL (reference sequence). The DNA for the CDR3 is TGTGCCAGCAGCCAAGACGCAGGGACCCAGTACTTC. It yields the protein CASSQDAGTQYF.

V and J are TRBV27 and TRBJ1-1; D is unresolved. This CDR3 is built from 14 residues. Germline assignment: CDR1 MNHEY and CDR2 SMNVEV (reference sequence). V was cut by 1 base and J by 4 bases, with 10 bases left in between. CDR3 bases: TGTGCCAGCAGTTTATACCGCCGGGGCACTGAAGCTTTCTTT. Encoded protein: CASSLYRRGTEAFF.

This clone has a single count. The V gene is TRBV19, the J gene TRBJ1-4; weak D call: TRBD1 (5 bases). The CDR3 totals 14 residues. V lost 2 bases, J lost 8 bases, and 12 bases lay in between. CDR1 is LNHDA and CDR2 is SQIVND in the germline V gene (reference sequence). CDR3 bases: TGTGCCAGTAGTATACAGGGTCTCGCCGAAAAACTGTTTTTT. Translating gives CASSIQGLAEKLFF.

J is TRBJ1-2 and V is TRBV3-1 (or the pseudogene TRBV3-2); D is uncertain. Trimming removed 0 bases from V and 8 bases from J, with 13 bases in between. Germline loops: CDR1 LGHDT, CDR2 YNNKEL (reference sequence). The CDR3 is made up of 14 amino acids. The DNA of the CDR3 is TGTGCCAGCAGCCAAGATATGGTGAATCGGGGCTACACCTTC. This sequence encodes CASSQDMVNRGYTF.

This sequence joins TRBV9 and TRBJ2-3, with 7 positions matching TRBD1. This CDR3 spans 12 amino acids. Trimming removed 4 bases from V and 6 bases from J; junction bases left unmatched: 2. Germline CDR1 is SGDLS and CDR2 is YYNGEE. The CDR3, as DNA: TGTGCCAGCAGCCAAGGGGGCGATACGCAGTATTTT. It translates to CASSQGGDTQYF.

The V and J genes are TRBV7-2 and TRBJ2-1, with D perhaps TRBD2 (5 bases). The V gene's germline CDR1 is SGHTA and CDR2 FQGNSA. V shed 5 bases and J shed 2 bases, with 13 bases lying between them. The CDR3 runs to 15 residues. CDR3 residues: CASSRRRTTYNEQFF. In nucleotides, the CDR3 is TGTGCCAGCAGCAGGAGGAGAACTACCTACAATGAGCAGTTCTTC.

The rearrangement links TRBV4-1 to TRBJ1-2; 8 nucleotides match TRBD1. Losses at the gene ends were 4 bases for V and 7 bases for J; bases not matched to a gene: 8. CDR3 length: 14 amino acids. CDR1 and CDR2 (germline): MGHRA, YSYEKL. The CDR3 DNA reads as TGCGCCAGCAGCCTCCCCGGACAGGGCCCTGGCTACACCTTC. Translation: CASSLPGQGPGYTF.

The J gene is TRBJ2-7, the V gene TRBV27; 9 bases align to TRBD1. The CDR3 extends over 14 amino acids. CDR1 is MNHEY, CDR2 SMNVEV, per germline (reference sequence). Trimming took 0 bases from V and 7 from J; bases not matched to a gene: 4. CDR3 DNA: TGTGCCAGCAGTTTATCGGGGACAGGGCGGGAGCAGTACTTC. Protein: CASSLSGTGREQYF.

The V and J genes are TRBV25-1 and TRBJ2-7; D may be TRBD2 (6 bases). Germline loops: CDR1 MGHDK, CDR2 SYGVNS. The CDR3 runs 15 residues. V was pared by 1 base and J by 6 bases, with 16 bases between. CDR3 region: CASSELSGVTSEQYF. CDR3 DNA: TGTGCCAGCAGTGAATTATCGGGGGTGACGAGCGAGCAGTACTTC.